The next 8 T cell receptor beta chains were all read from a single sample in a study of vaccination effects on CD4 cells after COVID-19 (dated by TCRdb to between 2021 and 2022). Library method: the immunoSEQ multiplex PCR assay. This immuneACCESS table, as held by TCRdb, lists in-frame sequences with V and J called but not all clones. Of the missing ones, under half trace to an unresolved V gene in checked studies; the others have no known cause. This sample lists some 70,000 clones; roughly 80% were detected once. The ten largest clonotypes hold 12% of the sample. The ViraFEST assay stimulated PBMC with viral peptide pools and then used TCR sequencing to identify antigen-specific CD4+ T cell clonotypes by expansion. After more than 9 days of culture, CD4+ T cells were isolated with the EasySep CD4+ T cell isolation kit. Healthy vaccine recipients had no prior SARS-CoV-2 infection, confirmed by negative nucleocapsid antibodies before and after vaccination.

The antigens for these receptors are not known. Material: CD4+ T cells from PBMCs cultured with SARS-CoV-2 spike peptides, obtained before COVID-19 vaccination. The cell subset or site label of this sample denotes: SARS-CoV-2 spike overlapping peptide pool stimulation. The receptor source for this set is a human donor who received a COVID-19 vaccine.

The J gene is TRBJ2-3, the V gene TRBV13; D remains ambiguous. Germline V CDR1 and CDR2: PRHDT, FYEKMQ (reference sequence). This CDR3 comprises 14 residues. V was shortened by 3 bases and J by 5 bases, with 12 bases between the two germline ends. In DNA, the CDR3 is TGTGCCAGCAGCTTCCTGGGTCCCGGAGATACGCAGTATTTT. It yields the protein CASSFLGPGDTQYF.

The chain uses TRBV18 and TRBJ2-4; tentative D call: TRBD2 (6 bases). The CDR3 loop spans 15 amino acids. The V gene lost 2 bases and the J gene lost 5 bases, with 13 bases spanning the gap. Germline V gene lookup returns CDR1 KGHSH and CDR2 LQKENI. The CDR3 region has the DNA TGTGCCAGCTCACCAACCAACGCGGGACAAAACATTCAGTACTTC. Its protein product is CASSPTNAGQNIQYF. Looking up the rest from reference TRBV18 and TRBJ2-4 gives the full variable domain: NAGVMQNPRHLVRRRGQEARLRCSPMKGHSHVYWYRQLPEEGLKFMVYLQKENIIDESGMPKERFSAEFPKEGPSILRIQQVVRGDSAAYFCASSPTNAGQNIQYFGAGTRLSVL.

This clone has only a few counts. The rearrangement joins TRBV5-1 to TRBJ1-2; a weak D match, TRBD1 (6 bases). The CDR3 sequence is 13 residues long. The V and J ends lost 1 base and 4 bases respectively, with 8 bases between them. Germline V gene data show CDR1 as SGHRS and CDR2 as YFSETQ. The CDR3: CASSLSGAYGYTF. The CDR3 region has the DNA TGCGCCAGCAGCTTGTCAGGGGCCTATGGCTACACCTTC.

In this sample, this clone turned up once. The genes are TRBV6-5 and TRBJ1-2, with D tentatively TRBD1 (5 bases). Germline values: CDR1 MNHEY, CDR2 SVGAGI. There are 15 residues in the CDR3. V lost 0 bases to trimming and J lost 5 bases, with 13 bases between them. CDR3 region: CASSYSSQGWYGYTF. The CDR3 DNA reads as TGTGCCAGCAGTTACTCATCGCAGGGTTGGTATGGCTACACCTTC.

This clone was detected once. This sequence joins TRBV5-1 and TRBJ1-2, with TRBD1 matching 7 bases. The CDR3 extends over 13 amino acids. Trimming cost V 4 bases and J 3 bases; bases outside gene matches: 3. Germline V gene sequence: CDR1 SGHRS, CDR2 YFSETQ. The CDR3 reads CASSLRGDYGYTF. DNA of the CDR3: TGCGCCAGCAGCCTCAGGGGGGACTATGGCTACACCTTC.

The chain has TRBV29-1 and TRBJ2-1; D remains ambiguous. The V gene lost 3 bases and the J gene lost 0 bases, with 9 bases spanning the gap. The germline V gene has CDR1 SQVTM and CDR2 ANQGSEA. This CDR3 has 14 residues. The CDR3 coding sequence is TGCAGCGTTGAGGGCAGGAGCTCCTACAATGAGCAGTTCTTC. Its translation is CSVEGRSSYNEQFF.

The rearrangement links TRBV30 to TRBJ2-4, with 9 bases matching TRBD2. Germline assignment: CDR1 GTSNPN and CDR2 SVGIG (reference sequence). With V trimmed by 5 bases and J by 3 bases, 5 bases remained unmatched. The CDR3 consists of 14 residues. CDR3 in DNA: TGTGCCTGGGGCCCGCGGGGGGGCAAAAACATTCAGTACTTC. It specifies CAWGPRGGKNIQYF.

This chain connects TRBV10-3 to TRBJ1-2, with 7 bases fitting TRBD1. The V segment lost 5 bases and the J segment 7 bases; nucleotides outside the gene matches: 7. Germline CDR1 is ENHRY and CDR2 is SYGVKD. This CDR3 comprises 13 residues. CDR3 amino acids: CAISPQGGSGYTF. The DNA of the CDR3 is TGTGCCATCAGTCCCCAGGGGGGGTCTGGCTACACCTTC.